Below are 6 T cell receptor beta chains sequenced from a single sample in a study of early T cells in non-severe SARS-CoV-2 infection. TCRdb reanalysed the 5' RACE reads using MiXCR and keeps one entry per CDR3 protein. The sample includes some 28,000 distinct CDR3 sequences, roughly 9.7% of them seen just once. Sequencing was done on a sample of whole blood. These receptors were collected from an adult who was a healthcare worker with PCR-confirmed SARS-CoV-2 infection or an uninfected control (not recorded which).

This clonotype was found a few times. The rearrangement uses TRBV7-2 and TRBJ1-6; no firm D call. The CDR3 is made up of 15 amino acids. V lost 6 bases to trimming and J lost 12 bases, with 21 bases between them. Germline V gives CDR1 SGHTA, CDR2 FQGNSA. Here the CDR3 DNA reads TGTGCCAGCAGTGAACAGCTCCAATCCTTCGGACCCCTCCACTTT. Protein product: CASSEQLQSFGPLHF.

This clonotype was detected many times. The CDR3 region is CASSLGPGQETQYF. Written as DNA, the CDR3 is TGTGCCAGCAGCTTAGGCCCCGGACAAGAGACCCAGTACTTC. The gene calls are TRBV7-2 and TRBJ2-5; D gene unclear. V was shortened by 1 base and J by 2 bases, with 8 bases between the two germline ends. Germline values: CDR1 SGHTA, CDR2 FQGNSA. The length of the CDR3 is 14 residues.

The V gene is TRBV29-1, the J gene TRBJ2-1; D is perhaps TRBD2 (5 bases). This CDR3 is built from 13 residues. Germline lookup yields CDR1 SQVTM and CDR2 ANQGSEA. The V gene lost 6 bases and the J gene lost 0 bases, with 9 bases spanning the gap. CDR3 in amino acids: CSVGDYSYNEQFF. The CDR3 region has the DNA TGCAGCGTCGGCGACTACTCCTACAATGAGCAGTTCTTC.

The rearrangement joins TRBV4-2 to TRBJ2-5, with D maybe TRBD2 (6 bases). The CDR3 totals 13 residues. In germline, CDR1 is LGHNA, CDR2 YNFKEQ. Trimming stripped 4 bases from V and 2 bases from J, with 8 bases between. The CDR3 DNA is TGTGCCAGCAGCCGCGCGGGGCAAGAGACCCAGTACTTC. This gives the protein CASSRAGQETQYF.

This clonotype is labeled as medium-sized. The chain carries TRBV20-1 and TRBJ1-4, with a possible D match to TRBD1 (6 bases). Germline loops: CDR1 DFQATT, CDR2 SNEGSKA (reference sequence). There are 13 residues in the CDR3. V was trimmed by 8 bases and J by 2 bases, leaving 12 bases between them. The CDR3 here is CSSRGGTNEKLFF. The CDR3 region has the DNA TGCAGTTCAAGGGGGGGGACTAATGAAAAACTGTTTTTT.

The chain recombines TRBV29-1 with TRBJ2-7; 10 nucleotides align to TRBD1. Trimming took 1 base from V and 6 from J; bases not matched to a gene: 6. The length of the CDR3 is 14 residues. Germline V gene lookup returns CDR1 SQVTM and CDR2 ANQGSEA. CDR3 loop: CSVEGDRGSSEQYF. The CDR3 DNA follows: TGCAGCGTTGAAGGGGACAGGGGATCGAGCGAGCAGTACTTC.